This TCR beta chain was observed in a study of blood T cell repertoires in COVID-19. For the study at large: Sites across the United States, Italy and Spain contributed samples from acute and convalescent COVID-19. Sample material is recorded as cDNA or gDNA derived from T cells, B-cell-depleted T cells, or PBMCs.

In the original analysis: Amplification with reference gene primers provided the estimates of nucleated cell counts. The repertoire was sequenced with immunoSEQ multiplex PCR; TCRdb's copy has only in-frame clones and lacks some. The V and J calls and clone size come from that table; D and trimming were worked out from the DNA. The table includes roughly 72,000 clones, about 80% detected once. This CDR3 contains 15 residues. The V gene's germline CDR1 is DFQATT and CDR2 SNEGSKA (reference sequence). The trim removed 6 bases at V and 5 bases at J, leaving 11 bases unmatched. The chain couples TRBV20-1 to TRBJ2-5; 11 bases agree with TRBD1. Sequenced sample: peripheral blood. The TCR sequence derives from a man between 65 and 85 years old who had recovered from COVID-19. The CDR3 region is CSASPGQGAWETQYF. The CDR3 DNA reads TGCAGTGCGAGTCCCGGACAGGGGGCTTGGGAGACCCAGTACTTC.